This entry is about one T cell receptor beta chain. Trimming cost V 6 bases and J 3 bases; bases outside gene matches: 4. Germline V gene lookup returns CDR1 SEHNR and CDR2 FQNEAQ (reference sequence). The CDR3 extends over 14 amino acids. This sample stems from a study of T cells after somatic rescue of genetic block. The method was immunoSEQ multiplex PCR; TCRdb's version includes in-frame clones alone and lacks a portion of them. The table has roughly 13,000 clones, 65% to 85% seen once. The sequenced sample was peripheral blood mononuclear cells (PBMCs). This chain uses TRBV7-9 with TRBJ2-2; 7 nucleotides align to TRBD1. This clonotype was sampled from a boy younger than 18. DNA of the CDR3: TGTGCCAGCAGTAGGGGGCTCGACACCGGGGAGCTGTTTTTT. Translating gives CASSRGLDTGELFF.